This T cell receptor beta chain stems from a study of blood T cell repertoires in COVID-19. In the study overall: Researchers got acute and convalescent COVID-19 samples from the United States, Italy and Spain. Sources were T cells, B-cell-depleted T cells, or PBMCs; the material itself was cDNA or gDNA.

This clone appeared a few times. The germline gives CDR1 MDHEN, CDR2 SYDVKM. The CDR3 totals 14 residues. V shed 7 bases, J shed 2 bases, and the junction held 7 bases outside the gene matches. Authors' analysis steps: Reference gene primer amplification gave nucleated cell count estimates. The protocol was immunoSEQ multiplex PCR, while the TCRdb copy is restricted to in-frame clones and leaves out a portion. V and J calls and clone size are those listed in that table; D and trimming were worked out from the DNA. The data hold under 200,000 clones, with less than 90% observed a single time. Sequences were obtained from peripheral blood. The chain joins TRBV28 to TRBJ2-7, with 8 positions matching TRBD1. This clonotype was sampled from an older woman with acute or convalescent COVID-19. The DNA of the CDR3 is TGTGCCAGCATTCGGCAGGGGGCAGCCTACGAGCAGTACTTC. It codes for CASIRQGAAYEQYF.